The text below deals with one T cell receptor (beta chain). Using immunoSEQ multiplex PCR, the repertoire was profiled, and TCRdb retains in-frame clones only, with some absent. In the table there are 70,000 or so clones, 85% of which are singletons. The sample is drawn from a study of blood T cell repertoires in COVID-19. The CDR3 is 15 amino acids. Trimming took 1 base from V and 1 from J, leaving 11 bases between them. The germline CDR1 and CDR2 sequences are SGHRS and YFSETQ. Specimen: peripheral blood. The V call is TRBV5-1, the J call TRBJ1-1, with unresolved D. This clonotype originated in an elderly woman with active or convalescent COVID-19. The CDR3 loop reads CASSLSEVGNTEAFF. CDR3 nucleotides: TGCGCCAGCAGCTTGTCCGAGGTAGGGAACACTGAAGCTTTCTTT.